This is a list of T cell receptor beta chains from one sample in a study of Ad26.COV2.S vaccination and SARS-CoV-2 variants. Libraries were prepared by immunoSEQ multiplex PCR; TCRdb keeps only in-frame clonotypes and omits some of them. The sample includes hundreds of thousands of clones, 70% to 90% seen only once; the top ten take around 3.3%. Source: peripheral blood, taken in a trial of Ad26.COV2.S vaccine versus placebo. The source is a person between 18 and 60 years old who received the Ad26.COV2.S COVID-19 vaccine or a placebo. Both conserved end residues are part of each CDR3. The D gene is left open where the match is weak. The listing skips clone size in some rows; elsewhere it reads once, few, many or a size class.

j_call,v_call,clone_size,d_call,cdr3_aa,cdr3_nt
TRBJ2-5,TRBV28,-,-,CASSDTSYQETQYF,TGTGCCAGCAGCGATACCTCGTACCAAGAGACCCAGTACTTC
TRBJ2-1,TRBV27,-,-,CASRRGQGRIDEQFF,TGTGCCAGCAGAAGAGGGCAGGGAAGAATCGATGAGCAGTTCTTC
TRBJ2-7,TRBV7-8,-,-,CASSRGDFYEQYF,TGTGCCAGCAGCCGCGGGGACTTCTACGAGCAGTACTTC
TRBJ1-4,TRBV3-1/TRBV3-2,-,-,CASSQVGGGNEKLFF,TGTGCCAGCAGCCAAGTCGGGGGAGGGAATGAAAAACTGTTTTTT
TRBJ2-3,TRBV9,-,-,CASSRRPSAADTQYF,TGTGCCAGCAGCAGGAGACCCTCTGCCGCAGATACGCAGTATTTT
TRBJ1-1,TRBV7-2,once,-,CASSLARVGTEAFF,TGTGCCAGCAGCTTAGCTAGGGTGGGCACTGAAGCTTTCTTT
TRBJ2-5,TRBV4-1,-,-,CASSQEGLETQYF,TGCGCCAGCAGCCAAGAAGGGTTGGAGACCCAGTACTTC
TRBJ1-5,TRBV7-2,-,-,CASSLGANQPQHF,TGTGCCAGCAGCCTGGGGGCCAATCAGCCCCAGCATTTT
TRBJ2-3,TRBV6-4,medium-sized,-,CASSEGNSFTDTQYF,TGTGCCAGCAGTGAAGGTAATTCCTTCACAGATACGCAGTATTTT
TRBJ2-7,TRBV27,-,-,CASSLSRGSYEQYF,TGTGCCAGCAGTCTCTCTAGGGGGTCCTACGAGCAGTACTTC
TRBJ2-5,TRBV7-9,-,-,CASSFIGRNLRETQYF,TGTGCCAGCAGCTTCATAGGGAGGAACTTGAGGGAGACCCAGTACTTC
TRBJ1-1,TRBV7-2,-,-,CASSLSKNTEAFF,TGTGCCAGCAGCTTATCTAAAAACACTGAAGCTTTCTTT
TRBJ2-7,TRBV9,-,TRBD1,CASSVGGQPIYEQYF,TGTGCCAGCTCAGTTGGGGGACAGCCGATCTACGAGCAGTACTTC
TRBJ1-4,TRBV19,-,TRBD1,CASSMGQGHMKLFF,TGTGCCAGTAGTATGGGACAGGGTCATATGAAACTGTTTTTT
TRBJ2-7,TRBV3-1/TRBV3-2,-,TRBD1,CASSRGTGGSYEQYF,TGTGCCAGCAGCCGCGGGACAGGGGGTTCCTACGAGCAGTACTTC
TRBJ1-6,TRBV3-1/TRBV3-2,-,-,CASSPSSGGNSPLHF,TGTGCCAGCAGCCCATCATCGGGGGGAAATTCACCCCTCCACTTT
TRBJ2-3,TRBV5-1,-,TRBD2,CASSRGLAGGPGGTDTQYF,TGCGCCAGCAGCCGTGGACTAGCGGGAGGGCCTGGGGGTACAGATACGCAGTATTTT
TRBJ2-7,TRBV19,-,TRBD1,CASIVDRNGAYEQYF,TGTGCCAGTATTGTGGACAGGAACGGGGCCTACGAGCAGTACTTC
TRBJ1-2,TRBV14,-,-,CASSQGLWATGGYTF,TGTGCCAGCAGCCAAGGTCTGTGGGCGACCGGGGGCTACACCTTC
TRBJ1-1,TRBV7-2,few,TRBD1,CASSLDPGGDTEAFF,TGTGCCAGCAGCTTAGACCCAGGGGGGGACACTGAAGCTTTCTTT
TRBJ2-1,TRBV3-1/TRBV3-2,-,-,CASSQVAAYNEQFF,TGTGCCAGCAGCCAAGTCGCCGCATACAATGAGCAGTTCTTC
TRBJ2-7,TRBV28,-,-,CASSSLVRYEQYF,TGTGCCAGCAGCAGCCTAGTGCGCTACGAGCAGTACTTC
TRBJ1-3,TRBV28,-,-,CATGAVNSGNTIYF,TGTGCCACGGGGGCAGTCAACTCTGGAAACACCATATATTTT
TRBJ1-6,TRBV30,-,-,CAWNDGLYNSPLHF,TGTGCCTGGAATGACGGTCTCTATAATTCACCCCTCCACTTT
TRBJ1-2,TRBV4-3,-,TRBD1,CASSRTTGNLYGYTF,TGCGCCAGCAGCCGGACGACAGGGAACCTCTATGGCTACACCTTC
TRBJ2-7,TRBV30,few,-,CAWSPGLTYEQYF,TGTGCCTGGAGTCCGGGCCTAACCTACGAGCAGTACTTC
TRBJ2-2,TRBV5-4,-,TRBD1,CASSIGQVRNTGELFF,TGTGCCAGCTCCATCGGACAGGTCCGGAACACCGGGGAGCTGTTTTTT
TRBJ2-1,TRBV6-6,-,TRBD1,CASSYPTGGSEQFF,TGTGCCAGCAGTTACCCGACAGGGGGAAGTGAGCAGTTCTTC
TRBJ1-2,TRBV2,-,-,CASEMSNYGYTF,TGTGCCAGCGAAATGTCTAACTATGGCTACACCTTC
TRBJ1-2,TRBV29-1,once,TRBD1,CSVWTGGTGGYTF,TGCAGCGTGTGGACAGGCGGTACGGGAGGCTACACCTTC
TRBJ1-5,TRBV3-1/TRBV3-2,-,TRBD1,CASSQGWTGNQPQHF,TGTGCCAGCAGCCAAGGCTGGACAGGTAATCAGCCCCAGCATTTT
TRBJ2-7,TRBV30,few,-,CAWRYLNEQYF,TGTGCCTGGAGATATTTGAACGAGCAGTACTTC
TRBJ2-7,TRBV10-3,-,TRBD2,CAISTGGSSYEQYF,TGTGCCATCAGCACAGGCGGGAGCTCCTACGAGCAGTACTTC
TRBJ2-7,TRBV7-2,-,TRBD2,CASSRRLAGGEQYF,TGTGCCAGCAGCCGGAGACTAGCGGGAGGCGAGCAGTACTTC
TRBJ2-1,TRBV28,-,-,CASSFPTTSYNEQFF,TGTGCCAGCAGTTTCCCGACTACATCCTACAATGAGCAGTTCTTC
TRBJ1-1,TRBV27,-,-,CASSSLGAGHTEAFF,TGTGCCAGCAGTTCCCTGGGGGCAGGGCATACTGAAGCTTTCTTT
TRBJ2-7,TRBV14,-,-,CASSTLRGLAEQYF,TGTGCCAGCAGCACGTTGCGGGGACTCGCGGAGCAGTACTTC
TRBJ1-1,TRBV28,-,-,CASITTGQKEAFF,TGTGCCAGCATTACGACGGGACAAAAAGAAGCTTTCTTT
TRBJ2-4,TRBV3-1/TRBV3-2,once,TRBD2,CASSHSLAGVSNIQYF,TGTGCCAGCAGCCACTCACTAGCGGGAGTCTCCAACATTCAGTACTTC
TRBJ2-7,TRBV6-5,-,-,CASSSSGYYEQYF,TGTGCCAGCAGTTCGTCAGGTTACTACGAGCAGTACTTC
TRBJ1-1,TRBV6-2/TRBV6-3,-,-,CASSYKRTLDTEAFF,TGTGCCAGCAGTTACAAGAGGACGCTCGACACTGAAGCTTTCTTT